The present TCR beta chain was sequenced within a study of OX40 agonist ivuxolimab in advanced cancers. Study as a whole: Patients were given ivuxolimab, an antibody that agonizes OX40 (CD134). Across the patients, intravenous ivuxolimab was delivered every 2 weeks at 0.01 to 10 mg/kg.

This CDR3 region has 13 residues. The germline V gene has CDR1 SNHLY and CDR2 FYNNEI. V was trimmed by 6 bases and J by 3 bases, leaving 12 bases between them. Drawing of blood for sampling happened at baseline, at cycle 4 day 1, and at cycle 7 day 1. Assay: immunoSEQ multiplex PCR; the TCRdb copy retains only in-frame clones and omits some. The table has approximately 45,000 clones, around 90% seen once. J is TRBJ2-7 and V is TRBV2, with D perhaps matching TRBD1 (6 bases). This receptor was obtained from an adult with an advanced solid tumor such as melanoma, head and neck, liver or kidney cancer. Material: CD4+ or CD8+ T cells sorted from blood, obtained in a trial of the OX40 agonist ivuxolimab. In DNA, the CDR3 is TGTGCCAGCAGGGGGGCAGGTGTCTACGAGCAGTACTTC. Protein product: CASRGAGVYEQYF.